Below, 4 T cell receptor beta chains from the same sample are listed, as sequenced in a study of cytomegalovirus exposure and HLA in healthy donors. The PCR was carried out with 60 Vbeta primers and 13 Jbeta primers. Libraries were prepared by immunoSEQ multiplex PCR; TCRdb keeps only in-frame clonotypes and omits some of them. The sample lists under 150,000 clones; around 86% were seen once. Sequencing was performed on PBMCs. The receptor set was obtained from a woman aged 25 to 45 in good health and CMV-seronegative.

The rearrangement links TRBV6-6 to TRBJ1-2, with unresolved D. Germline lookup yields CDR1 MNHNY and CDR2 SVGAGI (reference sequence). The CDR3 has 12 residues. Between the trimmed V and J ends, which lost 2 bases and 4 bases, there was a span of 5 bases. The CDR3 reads CASSYPFYGYTF. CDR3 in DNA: TGTGCCAGCAGTTACCCCTTCTATGGCTACACCTTC.

CDR3 protein: CASSLLPTTSGSTDTQYF. DNA of the CDR3: TGCGCCAGCAGCTTGTTACCGACGACTAGCGGAAGCACAGATACGCAGTATTTT. J is TRBJ2-3 and V is TRBV5-1; 9 bases agree with TRBD2. Per the germline V gene, CDR1 is SGHRS and CDR2 is YFSETQ. The V and J ends lost 1 base and 0 bases, in that order; junction bases with no gene match: 9. CDR3 size: 18 residues.

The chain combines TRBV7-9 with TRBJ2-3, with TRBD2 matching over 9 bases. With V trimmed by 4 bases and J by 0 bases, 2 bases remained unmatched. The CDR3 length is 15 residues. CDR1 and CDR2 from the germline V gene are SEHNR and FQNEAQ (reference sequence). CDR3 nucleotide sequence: TGTGCCAGCAGCTGGGCGGGAGGGAGCACAGATACGCAGTATTTT. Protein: CASSWAGGSTDTQYF.

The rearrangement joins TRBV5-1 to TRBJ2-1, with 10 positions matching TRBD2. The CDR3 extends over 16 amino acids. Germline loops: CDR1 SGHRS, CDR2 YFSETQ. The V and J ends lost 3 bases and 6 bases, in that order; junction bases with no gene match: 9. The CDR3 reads CASSWVPGLASNEQFF. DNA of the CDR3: TGCGCCAGCAGCTGGGTTCCGGGACTAGCGAGCAATGAGCAGTTCTTC.